The 12 T cell receptor beta chains below come from one sample, sequenced in a study of blood T cell repertoires in COVID-19. TCRdb's copy holds only in-frame clones and misses some; the assay was immunoSEQ multiplex PCR. The sample has 100,000 to 150,000 clones; around four fifths are singletons. The sample consisted of peripheral blood. These receptors came from a man older than 75 with active or convalescent COVID-19.

This chain joins TRBV7-9 and TRBJ2-1; D might be TRBD2 (5 bases). This CDR3 has 16 residues. CDR1 is SEHNR, CDR2 FQNEAQ, per germline (reference sequence). The germline V and J ends were trimmed by 2 bases and 5 bases, with 16 bases remaining between them. CDR3 residues: CASSLNSVGEDNEQFF. The CDR3 DNA reads TGTGCCAGCAGCTTAAATTCGGTGGGAGAGGACAATGAGCAGTTCTTC.

The J gene is TRBJ1-1, the V gene TRBV18, with no clear D. In germline, CDR1 is KGHSH, CDR2 LQKENI. V was trimmed by 6 bases and J by 6 bases, leaving 23 bases between them. There are 16 residues in the CDR3. CDR3 nucleotides: TGTGCCAGCTCGCCAATTGGAGTCGGGATCGATTCTGAAGCTTTCTTT. This translates into CASSPIGVGIDSEAFF.

This clone was observed a single time. The V call is TRBV4-3, the J call TRBJ1-3, with 8 bases matching TRBD1. The V gene's germline CDR1 is LGHNA and CDR2 YSLEER. With 1 base clipped from V and 0 bases from J, the junction kept 2 bases outside the gene matches. CDR3 length equals 16 residues. The CDR3 sequence: CASSQAGGLSGNTIYF. The CDR3 bases are TGCGCCAGCAGCCAAGCAGGGGGCCTCTCTGGAAACACCATATATTTT.

This chain uses TRBV28 with TRBJ1-5; D remains ambiguous. Germline V gene sequence: CDR1 MDHEN, CDR2 SYDVKM. V gave up 2 bases and J gave up 4 bases, with 12 bases separating them. The CDR3 loop spans 15 amino acids. The CDR3 DNA sequence: TGTGCCAGCAGTTTAAACGGCGCGGGAAATCAGCCCCAGCATTTT. Its protein is CASSLNGAGNQPQHF. The full variable domain, with the rest looked up from reference TRBV28 and TRBJ1-5, is DVKVTQSSRYLVKRTGEKVFLECVQDMDHENMFWYRQDPGLGLRLIYFSYDVKMKEKGDIPEGYSVSREKKERFSLILESASTNQTSMYLCASSLNGAGNQPQHFGDGTRLSIL.

This rearrangement joins TRBV6-5 to TRBJ1-5, with 7 nucleotides matching TRBD1. The V and J ends lost 6 bases and 9 bases, in that order; junction bases with no gene match: 8. The CDR3 spans 13 residues. The V gene's germline CDR1 is MNHEY and CDR2 SVGAGI. The CDR3 nucleotides are TGTGCCAGCAGCCCGGGACAGCGAAGGCCCCAGCATTTT. This translates into CASSPGQRRPQHF.

The rearrangement joins TRBV10-3 to TRBJ2-2, with 7 bases identical to TRBD1. Unmatched junction bases numbered 2, after V lost 2 bases and J lost 2 bases. The germline V gene has CDR1 ENHRY and CDR2 SYGVKD. The CDR3 spans 15 residues. The CDR3 DNA sequence: TGTGCCATCAGTGAGGCAGGGGGTAACACCGGGGAGCTGTTTTTT. As protein: CAISEAGGNTGELFF.

The genes are TRBV18 and TRBJ2-5; possible D gene TRBD1, 6 bases. V was trimmed by 6 bases and J by 2 bases, leaving 13 bases between them. Germline CDR1 KGHSH, CDR2 LQKENI. This CDR3 has 14 amino acids. This CDR3 is CASSYRTAQETQYF. The CDR3 region has the DNA TGTGCCAGCTCCTATAGGACAGCGCAAGAGACCCAGTACTTC.

This clone occurred a few times. This rearrangement joins TRBV19 to TRBJ1-5; D remains ambiguous. This CDR3 is built from 15 residues. Per germline, CDR1 LNHDA and CDR2 SQIVND (reference sequence). V was cut by 11 bases and J by 0 bases, with 17 bases left in between. The CDR3: CASSRSRDSNQPQHF. The CDR3 region has the DNA TGTGCCTCTTCTAGGAGCCGAGATAGCAATCAGCCCCAGCATTTT. The full variable domain, its missing parts supplied by reference TRBV19 and TRBJ1-5, is DGGITQSPKYLFRKEGQNVTLSCEQNLNHDAMYWYRQDPGQGLRLIYYSQIVNDFQKGDIAEGYSVSREKKESFPLTVTSAQKNPTAFYLCASSRSRDSNQPQHFGDGTRLSIL.

The chain combines TRBV18 with TRBJ1-6; TRBD1 matches at 7 bases. The V and J ends lost 2 bases and 8 bases, in that order; junction bases with no gene match: 6. Germline V CDR1 and CDR2: KGHSH, LQKENI. CDR3 size: 15 residues. CDR3 region: CASSPDRADYSPLHF. The CDR3 DNA sequence: TGTGCCAGCTCACCAGACAGGGCAGATTATTCACCCCTCCACTTT.

The chain joins TRBV7-9 to TRBJ2-1; TRBD1 matches at 10 bases. The CDR3 is 17 amino acids. Germline assignment: CDR1 SEHNR and CDR2 FQNEAQ (reference sequence). Trimming removed 4 bases from V and 7 bases from J; junction bases left unmatched: 13. The CDR3 DNA follows: TGTGCCAGCAGCTCCAGGTGGGGGACAGGGGTCCCTAATGAGCAGTTCTTC. It codes for CASSSRWGTGVPNEQFF.

J is TRBJ1-2 and V is TRBV6-5, with 7 bases that match TRBD1. This CDR3 region has 15 residues. Germline V gene data show CDR1 as MNHEY and CDR2 as SVGAGI. Germline trimming cut 7 bases from V and 4 bases from J; bases unmatched to any gene: 12. CDR3 in DNA: TGTGCCAGCACCCAGGGACAGTCCACTGGCTATGGCTACACCTTC. It codes for CASTQGQSTGYGYTF.

The chain links TRBV6-6 to TRBJ2-1; TRBD2 might be the D (6 bases). The CDR3 has 13 residues. Looked up from germline, CDR1 is MNHNY and CDR2 is SVGAGI (reference sequence). The germline V and J ends were trimmed by 4 bases and 9 bases, with 13 bases remaining between them. The CDR3: CASSWVEEGEQFF. Written as DNA, the CDR3 is TGTGCCAGCAGTTGGGTAGAGGAGGGTGAGCAGTTCTTC.